One and the same sample provided the 10 T cell receptor beta chains below, sequenced in a study of identical twins. TCRdb ran MiXCR on the 5' RACE reads and lists one entry per CDR3 protein. The profile covers approximately 220,000 distinct CDR3 sequences, with over 8% appearing a single time and 5% to 5.5% taken by the ten largest. Sequencing was performed on memory (CD45RO+) T cells sorted from blood. Receptor source: a young woman in good health.

This sequence joins TRBV7-9 and TRBJ1-3, with D perhaps TRBD1 (5 bases). Germline CDR1 reads SEHNR; CDR2 reads FQNEAQ (reference sequence). V was cut by 5 bases and J by 4 bases, with 9 bases left in between. This CDR3 region has 13 residues. CDR3 residues: CASSRDVGNTIYF. CDR3 nucleotides: TGTGCCAGCAGCCGGGACGTAGGAAACACCATATATTTT.

This clonotype was detected a few times. The J gene is TRBJ2-7, the V gene TRBV5-5; TRBD1 or TRBD2 may be the D gene (5 bases each). The germline CDR1 and CDR2 sequences are SGHKS and YYEKEE (reference sequence). Trimming removed 4 bases at V and 4 bases at J, with 12 bases between. The CDR3 length is 13 residues. The CDR3, as DNA: TGTGCCAGCAGCGGGGGACCCCCGTACGAGCAGTACTTC. Residues: CASSGGPPYEQYF.

This clonotype was picked up a small number of times. The rearrangement joins TRBV11-2 to TRBJ2-3; D not certain. The CDR3 has 16 amino acids. V was cut by 2 bases and J by 0 bases, with 12 bases left in between. Germline CDR1 is SGHAT and CDR2 is FQNNGV. The DNA of the CDR3 is TGTGCCAGCAGCTTAATCTCTTCCACTAGCACAGATACGCAGTATTTT. Residues: CASSLISSTSTDTQYF. The entire variable domain, with the rest obtained from reference TRBV11-2 and TRBJ2-3, is as follows: EAGVAQSPRYKIIEKRQSVAFWCNPISGHATLYWYQQILGQGPKLLIQFQNNGVVDDSQLPKDRFSAERLKGVDSTLKIQPAKLEDSAVYLCASSLISSTSTDTQYFGPGTRLTVL.

The chain employs TRBV5-1 and TRBJ2-1; TRBD2 is a possible D gene (5 bases). This CDR3 is 15 amino acids long. Trimming shortened V by 4 bases and J by 3 bases, and 14 bases separated the two germline ends. Per germline, CDR1 SGHRS and CDR2 YFSETQ. The CDR3 region is CASSHGERNYNEQFF. The DNA of the CDR3 is TGCGCCAGCAGCCATGGGGAGCGGAACTACAATGAGCAGTTCTTC.

V and J are TRBV18 and TRBJ2-4; 9 bases are shared with TRBD2. This CDR3 has 16 amino acids. Germline V CDR1 and CDR2: KGHSH, LQKENI. Trimming cost V 2 bases and J 2 bases; bases outside gene matches: 4. The CDR3, as DNA: TGTGCCAGCTCACCAAGCGGGGGGCTTTCCAAAAACATTCAGTACTTC. Amino acid sequence: CASSPSGGLSKNIQYF.

In its sample, this clonotype was seen a few times. The chain carries TRBV5-1 and TRBJ2-3; 7 bases agree with TRBD1. The germline V gene has CDR1 SGHRS and CDR2 YFSETQ. There are 14 residues in the CDR3. V was clipped by 6 bases and J by 0 bases; unmatched bases: 4. The CDR3 nucleotides read TGCGCCAGCATCGAGGGGGCCAGCACAGATACGCAGTATTTT. This translates into CASIEGASTDTQYF. Full variable domain (rest looked up from reference TRBV5-1 and TRBJ2-3): KAGVTQTPRYLIKTRGQQVTLSCSPISGHRSVSWYQQTPGQGLQFLFEYFSETQRNKGNFPGRFSGRQFSNSRSEMNVSTLELGDSALYLCASIEGASTDTQYFGPGTRLTVL.

This clonotype occurred many times. The genes are TRBV5-1 and TRBJ2-5; 13 bases map to TRBD2. This CDR3 has 14 residues. The ends lost 5 bases at V and 5 bases at J; junction bases unmatched: 3. CDR1 is SGHRS and CDR2 is YFSETQ in the germline V gene. The CDR3 sequence: CASRTSGGAETQYF. The CDR3 nucleotides are TGCGCCAGCAGAACTAGCGGGGGGGCCGAGACCCAGTACTTC.

J is TRBJ2-7 and V is TRBV6-1; 7 nucleotides match TRBD1. Trimming cost V 3 bases and J 2 bases; bases outside gene matches: 7. Germline CDR1 MNHNS, CDR2 SASEGT. There are 15 residues in the CDR3. CDR3 residues: CASSEPGQAPYEQYF. DNA for the CDR3: TGTGCCAGCAGTGAGCCCGGACAGGCACCCTACGAGCAGTACTTC.

The sample holds a few counts of this clonotype. This chain uses TRBV3-1 with TRBJ2-5; no clear D gene. Germline V gives CDR1 LGHDT, CDR2 YNNKEL (reference sequence). This CDR3 comprises 13 residues. Trimming stripped 3 bases from V and 4 bases from J, with 9 bases between. The CDR3, as DNA: TGTGCCAGCAGCCAGGGATACCCAGAGACCCAGTACTTC. The encoded protein is CASSQGYPETQYF.

Comment on this clonotype: A read error may be the cause here, since a much bigger clone is one base away. This chain joins TRBV10-3 and TRBJ2-1; a possible D gene is TRBD1 (6 bases). V lost 0 bases and J lost 4, with 10 bases in between. The germline V gene has CDR1 ENHRY and CDR2 SYGVKD. CDR3 length: 15 amino acids. Here the CDR3 DNA reads TGTGCCATCAGTGAGTCGGCCAGGGGATACAATGAGCAGTTCTTC. It codes for CAISESARGYNEQFF.